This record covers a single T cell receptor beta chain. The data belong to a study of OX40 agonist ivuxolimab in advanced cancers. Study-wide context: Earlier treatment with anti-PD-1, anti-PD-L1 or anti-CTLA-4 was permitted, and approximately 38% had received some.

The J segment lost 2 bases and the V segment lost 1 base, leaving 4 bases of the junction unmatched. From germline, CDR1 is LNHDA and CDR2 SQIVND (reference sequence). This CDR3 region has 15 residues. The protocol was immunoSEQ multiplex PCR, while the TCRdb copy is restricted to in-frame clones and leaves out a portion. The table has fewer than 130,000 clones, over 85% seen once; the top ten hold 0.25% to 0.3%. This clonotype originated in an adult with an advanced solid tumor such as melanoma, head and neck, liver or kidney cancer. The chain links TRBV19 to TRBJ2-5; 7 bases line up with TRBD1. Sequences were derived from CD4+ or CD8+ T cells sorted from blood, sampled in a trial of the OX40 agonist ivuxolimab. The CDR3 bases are TGTGCCAGTAGTATAGGCCGGGACAGACAAGAGACCCAGTACTTC. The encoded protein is CASSIGRDRQETQYF.